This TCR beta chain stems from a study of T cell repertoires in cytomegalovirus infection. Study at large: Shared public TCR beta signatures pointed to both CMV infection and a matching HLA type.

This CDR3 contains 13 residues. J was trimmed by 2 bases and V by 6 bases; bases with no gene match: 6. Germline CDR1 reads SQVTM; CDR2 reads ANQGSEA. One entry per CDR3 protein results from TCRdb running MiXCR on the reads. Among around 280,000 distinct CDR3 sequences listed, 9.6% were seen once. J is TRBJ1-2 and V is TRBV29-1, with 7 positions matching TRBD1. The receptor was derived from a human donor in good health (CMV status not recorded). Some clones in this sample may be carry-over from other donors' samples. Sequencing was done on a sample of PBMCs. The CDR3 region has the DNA TGCAGCGTCGCAACAGGGGCCAACTATGGCTACACCTTC. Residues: CSVATGANYGYTF.